A selection of T cell receptor beta chains follows, all from one sample in a study of cytomegalovirus exposure and HLA in healthy donors. Sequenced by immunoSEQ multiplex PCR; TCRdb stores in-frame clones only, minus some. This sample has about 130,000 clones, with 77% found just once. Material: PBMCs. Source of these receptors: a male donor in good health and CMV-seropositive. CDR3s include the opening cysteine and the closing phenylalanine or tryptophan. Each record gives: CDR3 length, clone size, D gene, J gene, V gene, CDR3 DNA, CDR3 protein. A D gene is named only where the DNA matches it firmly. Size tells how often a clone was seen (once, few, many) or the class of an expanded clone, and some rows leave it out.

len: 15
abundance: -
d_gene: TRBD1
j_gene: TRBJ1-3
v_gene: TRBV6-5
CDR3nt: TGTGCCAGCAGTTTCGACAGGGGGCTTGGAAACACCATATATTTT
CDR3aa: CASSFDRGLGNTIYF

len: 15
abundance: -
d_gene: TRBD1
j_gene: TRBJ1-3
v_gene: TRBV28
CDR3nt: TGTGCCAGCAATTCCAGGGGGCTCACTGGAAACACCATATATTTT
CDR3aa: CASNSRGLTGNTIYF

len: 14
abundance: -
d_gene: -
j_gene: TRBJ1-5
v_gene: TRBV19
CDR3nt: TGTGCCAGTGAGGAGACAGGTAACAATCAGCCCCAGCATTTT
CDR3aa: CASEETGNNQPQHF

len: 15
abundance: -
d_gene: TRBD1
j_gene: TRBJ2-2
v_gene: TRBV18
CDR3nt: TGTGCCAGCTCACTGGGACAGGGGAACACCGGGGAGCTGTTTTTT
CDR3aa: CASSLGQGNTGELFF

len: 17
abundance: -
d_gene: -
j_gene: TRBJ2-3
v_gene: TRBV7-3
CDR3nt: TGTGCCAGCAGCTTAAAGGGGGGGGGTGTCGGGACAGATACGCAGTATTTT
CDR3aa: CASSLKGGGVGTDTQYF

len: 14
abundance: -
d_gene: TRBD1
j_gene: TRBJ2-7
v_gene: TRBV7-8
CDR3nt: TGTGCCAGCAGCCCGGGGACAGGGGGACGCGAGCAGTACTTC
CDR3aa: CASSPGTGGREQYF

len: 13
abundance: -
d_gene: TRBD1
j_gene: TRBJ1-1
v_gene: TRBV29-1
CDR3nt: TGCAGCGCCAACAGGGGAGTAAACACTGAAGCTTTCTTT
CDR3aa: CSANRGVNTEAFF

len: 15
abundance: -
d_gene: TRBD2
j_gene: TRBJ2-5
v_gene: TRBV5-5
CDR3nt: TGTGCCAGCAGCTTCCCTAGCGGGAGACAAGAGACCCAGTACTTC
CDR3aa: CASSFPSGRQETQYF

len: 14
abundance: -
d_gene: TRBD2
j_gene: TRBJ2-1
v_gene: TRBV9
CDR3nt: TGTGCCAGTAGCGTAGGGACTAGCGGTAATGAGCAGTTCTTC
CDR3aa: CASSVGTSGNEQFF

len: 14
abundance: -
d_gene: -
j_gene: TRBJ1-1
v_gene: TRBV12-1
CDR3nt: TGTGCCAGCAGCCCTCAGGATGTGAACACTGAAGCTTTCTTT
CDR3aa: CASSPQDVNTEAFF

len: 14
abundance: -
d_gene: -
j_gene: TRBJ1-6
v_gene: TRBV5-5
CDR3nt: TGTGCCAGCAGCTGGACCGGGGGGCTTTCACCCCTCCACTTT
CDR3aa: CASSWTGGLSPLHF

len: 15
abundance: -
d_gene: TRBD2
j_gene: TRBJ2-1
v_gene: TRBV28
CDR3nt: TGTGCCAGCACCCACTCCGGGGGGGGGAACAATGAGCAGTTCTTC
CDR3aa: CASTHSGGGNNEQFF

len: 11
abundance: -
d_gene: -
j_gene: TRBJ1-2
v_gene: TRBV6-5
CDR3nt: TGTGCCAGCTACCACAGCGGAGGCTACACCTTC
CDR3aa: CASYHSGGYTF

len: 14
abundance: -
d_gene: -
j_gene: TRBJ1-5
v_gene: TRBV2
CDR3nt: TGTGCCAGCAGTGGACAGGTCAGCAATCAGCCCCAGCATTTT
CDR3aa: CASSGQVSNQPQHF

len: 14
abundance: -
d_gene: TRBD1
j_gene: TRBJ2-5
v_gene: TRBV2
CDR3nt: TGTGCCAGCAGCCCGGGACAGACGGGGGAGACCCAGTACTTC
CDR3aa: CASSPGQTGETQYF

len: 11
abundance: -
d_gene: TRBD1
j_gene: TRBJ1-3
v_gene: TRBV28
CDR3nt: TGTGCCAGCAGTACTACAGGGGGCGAGGATTTT
CDR3aa: CASSTTGGEDF

len: 13
abundance: -
d_gene: TRBD2
j_gene: TRBJ2-7
v_gene: TRBV2
CDR3nt: TGTGCCAGCACGCGGGAGGACTTGTGGGAGCAGTACTTC
CDR3aa: CASTREDLWEQYF

len: 15
abundance: -
d_gene: -
j_gene: TRBJ2-5
v_gene: TRBV15
CDR3nt: TGTGCCACCAGCAGAGATACGGCGGCCCAAGAGACCCAGTACTTC
CDR3aa: CATSRDTAAQETQYF

len: 16
abundance: -
d_gene: -
j_gene: TRBJ2-1
v_gene: TRBV13
CDR3nt: TGTGCCAGCAGCCTCCCTTTGGGGGGTGTGTGGAATGAGCAGTTCTTC
CDR3aa: CASSLPLGGVWNEQFF

len: 19
abundance: -
d_gene: TRBD1
j_gene: TRBJ1-1
v_gene: TRBV9
CDR3nt: TGTGCCAGCAGCGTAGTAATGAGACAGGGCAGATTTCAGAACACTGAAGCTTTCTTT
CDR3aa: CASSVVMRQGRFQNTEAFF

len: 13
abundance: -
d_gene: -
j_gene: TRBJ1-4
v_gene: TRBV2
CDR3nt: TGTGCCAGCAGGGGGCAGGTTCGGGAAAAACTGTTTTTT
CDR3aa: CASRGQVREKLFF

len: 13
abundance: -
d_gene: -
j_gene: TRBJ2-1
v_gene: TRBV10-2
CDR3nt: TGCGCCAGCAGTGTAGGCAGCGTTTGGGAGCAGTTCTTC
CDR3aa: CASSVGSVWEQFF

len: 15
abundance: -
d_gene: TRBD1
j_gene: TRBJ1-6
v_gene: TRBV6-1
CDR3nt: TGTGCCAGCAGTGCCCTGACAGGGAATAATTCACCCCTCCACTTT
CDR3aa: CASSALTGNNSPLHF

len: 15
abundance: -
d_gene: -
j_gene: TRBJ1-1
v_gene: TRBV27
CDR3nt: TGTGCCAGCAGTTTACAGGGCCCGGATAACACTGAAGCTTTCTTT
CDR3aa: CASSLQGPDNTEAFF

len: 15
abundance: few
d_gene: -
j_gene: TRBJ2-1
v_gene: TRBV2
CDR3nt: TGTGCCAGCAGGGGGGCGGAACAGTTTGACAATGAGCAGTTCTTC
CDR3aa: CASRGAEQFDNEQFF

len: 15
abundance: -
d_gene: TRBD2
j_gene: TRBJ2-1
v_gene: TRBV9
CDR3nt: TGTGCCAGCAGCGCTATTGCCGGGACTAGCAATGAGCAGTTCTTC
CDR3aa: CASSAIAGTSNEQFF

len: 14
abundance: -
d_gene: -
j_gene: TRBJ2-7
v_gene: TRBV5-1
CDR3nt: TGCGCCAGCAGCTTAGGCTTGGGGCCCTACGAGCAGTACTTC
CDR3aa: CASSLGLGPYEQYF

len: 14
abundance: -
d_gene: -
j_gene: TRBJ1-1
v_gene: TRBV9
CDR3nt: TGTGCCAGCAGTGAGGGCCCGGGAGGCACTGAAGCTTTCTTT
CDR3aa: CASSEGPGGTEAFF

len: 17
abundance: few
d_gene: TRBD1
j_gene: TRBJ2-2
v_gene: TRBV27
CDR3nt: TGTGCCAGCAGTTTATCGACCACAGGGGCCATCACCGGGGAGCTGTTTTTT
CDR3aa: CASSLSTTGAITGELFF

len: 12
abundance: -
d_gene: TRBD1
j_gene: TRBJ1-2
v_gene: TRBV5-4
CDR3nt: TGTGCCAGCAGCTTCACAGGGGCCGGCTACACCTTC
CDR3aa: CASSFTGAGYTF

len: 12
abundance: -
d_gene: -
j_gene: TRBJ1-1
v_gene: TRBV19
CDR3nt: TGTGCCAGTAGCACAGTGAACACTGAAGCTTTCTTT
CDR3aa: CASSTVNTEAFF

len: 16
abundance: -
d_gene: -
j_gene: TRBJ2-7
v_gene: TRBV5-1
CDR3nt: TGCGCCAGCAGCTTAAACAGGGCCCCGAATGGCTACGAGCAGTACTTC
CDR3aa: CASSLNRAPNGYEQYF

len: 13
abundance: -
d_gene: -
j_gene: TRBJ1-5
v_gene: TRBV6-5
CDR3nt: TGTGCCAGCAGCCAGGGATCGGATCAGCCCCAGCATTTT
CDR3aa: CASSQGSDQPQHF

len: 14
abundance: once
d_gene: -
j_gene: TRBJ2-3
v_gene: TRBV18
CDR3nt: TGTGCCAGCTCACCAACCGGGACATCAGATACGCAGTATTTT
CDR3aa: CASSPTGTSDTQYF

len: 13
abundance: -
d_gene: -
j_gene: TRBJ2-1
v_gene: TRBV7-2
CDR3nt: TGTGCCAGCAGCTTAGCAGGACTCAATGAGCAGTTCTTC
CDR3aa: CASSLAGLNEQFF

len: 16
abundance: -
d_gene: -
j_gene: TRBJ2-6
v_gene: TRBV7-3
CDR3nt: TGTGCCAGCAGCTTAAAGTCAGGTTCTGGGGCCAACGTCCTGACTTTC
CDR3aa: CASSLKSGSGANVLTF

len: 13
abundance: -
d_gene: -
j_gene: TRBJ1-1
v_gene: TRBV2
CDR3nt: TGTGCCAGCAGTGTAGAGGACTCCACTGAAGCTTTCTTT
CDR3aa: CASSVEDSTEAFF

len: 12
abundance: -
d_gene: TRBD1
j_gene: TRBJ1-1
v_gene: TRBV7-9
CDR3nt: TGTTCCAGCACAGGGGGATTTGCTGAAGCTTTCTTT
CDR3aa: CSSTGGFAEAFF

len: 14
abundance: few
d_gene: TRBD2
j_gene: TRBJ2-3
v_gene: TRBV4-1
CDR3nt: TGCGCCAGCAGCCAAGATCCGGGACTAGTAGCGCAGTATTTT
CDR3aa: CASSQDPGLVAQYF

len: 13
abundance: -
d_gene: -
j_gene: TRBJ2-3
v_gene: TRBV5-1
CDR3nt: TGCGCCAGCAGCTTGGGGGAGGATGGCACGCAGTATTTT
CDR3aa: CASSLGEDGTQYF

len: 13
abundance: -
d_gene: TRBD2
j_gene: TRBJ2-1
v_gene: TRBV6-4
CDR3nt: TGTGCCAGCTCAGCGGGGGGTTACAATGAGCAGTTCTTC
CDR3aa: CASSAGGYNEQFF

len: 13
abundance: once
d_gene: TRBD1
j_gene: TRBJ2-7
v_gene: TRBV6-1
CDR3nt: TGTGCCAGCAGTGTCAGGGGGCGATACGAGCAGTACTTC
CDR3aa: CASSVRGRYEQYF

len: 15
abundance: -
d_gene: -
j_gene: TRBJ1-3
v_gene: TRBV6-5
CDR3nt: TGTGCCAGCAGTTCTTCCGGGACAACTGGAAACACCATATATTTT
CDR3aa: CASSSSGTTGNTIYF

len: 15
abundance: -
d_gene: -
j_gene: TRBJ2-7
v_gene: TRBV28
CDR3nt: TGTGCCAGCAGTTTCTCTGACACCCCTCGGCTTGTGCAGTACTTC
CDR3aa: CASSFSDTPRLVQYF

len: 14
abundance: few
d_gene: -
j_gene: TRBJ1-2
v_gene: TRBV6-1
CDR3nt: TGTGCCAGCAGTGAAGCGCCGGGGAACTATGGCTACACCTTC
CDR3aa: CASSEAPGNYGYTF

len: 12
abundance: few
d_gene: -
j_gene: TRBJ1-2
v_gene: TRBV28
CDR3nt: TGTGCCAGCAGTTCGACAGAGTATGGCTACACCTTC
CDR3aa: CASSSTEYGYTF